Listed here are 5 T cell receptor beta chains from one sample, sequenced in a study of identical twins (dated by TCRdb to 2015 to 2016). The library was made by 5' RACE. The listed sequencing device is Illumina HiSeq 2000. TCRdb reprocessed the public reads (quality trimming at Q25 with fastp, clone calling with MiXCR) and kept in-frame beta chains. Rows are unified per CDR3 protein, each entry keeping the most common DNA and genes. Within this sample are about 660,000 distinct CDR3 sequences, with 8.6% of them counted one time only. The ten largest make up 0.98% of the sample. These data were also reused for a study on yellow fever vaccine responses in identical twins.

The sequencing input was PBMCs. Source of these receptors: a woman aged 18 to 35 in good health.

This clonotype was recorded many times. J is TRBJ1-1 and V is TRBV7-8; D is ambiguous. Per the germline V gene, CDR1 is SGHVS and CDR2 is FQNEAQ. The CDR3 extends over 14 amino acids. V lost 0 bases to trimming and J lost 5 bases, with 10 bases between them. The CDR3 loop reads CASSLASRMTEAFF. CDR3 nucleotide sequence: TGTGCCAGCAGCTTAGCGAGTAGGATGACTGAAGCTTTCTTT.

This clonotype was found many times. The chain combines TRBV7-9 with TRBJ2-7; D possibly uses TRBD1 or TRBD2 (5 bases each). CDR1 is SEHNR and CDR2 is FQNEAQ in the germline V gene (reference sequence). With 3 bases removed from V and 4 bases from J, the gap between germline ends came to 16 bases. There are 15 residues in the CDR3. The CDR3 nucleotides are TGTGCCAGCAGCTTTACCGGGGCTAGTGGTTACGAGCAGTACTTC. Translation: CASSFTGASGYEQYF.

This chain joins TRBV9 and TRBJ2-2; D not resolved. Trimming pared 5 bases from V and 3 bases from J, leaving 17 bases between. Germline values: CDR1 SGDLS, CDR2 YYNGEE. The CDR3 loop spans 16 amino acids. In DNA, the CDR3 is TGTGCCAGCAGGGATCACAGTGGTCCTGACACCGGGGAGCTGTTTTTT. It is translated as CASRDHSGPDTGELFF.

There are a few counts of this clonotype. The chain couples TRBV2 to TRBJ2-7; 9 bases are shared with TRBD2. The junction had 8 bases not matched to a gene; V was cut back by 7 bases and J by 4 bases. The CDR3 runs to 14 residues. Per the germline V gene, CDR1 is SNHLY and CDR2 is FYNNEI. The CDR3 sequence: CASKRLAESYEQYF. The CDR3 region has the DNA TGTGCCAGCAAGAGACTAGCGGAGTCTTACGAGCAGTACTTC.

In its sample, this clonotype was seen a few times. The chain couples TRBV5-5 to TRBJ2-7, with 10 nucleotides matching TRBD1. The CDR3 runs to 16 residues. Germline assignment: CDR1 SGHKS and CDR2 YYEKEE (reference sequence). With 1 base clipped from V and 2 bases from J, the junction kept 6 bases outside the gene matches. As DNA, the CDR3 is TGTGCCAGCAGCTTGCGAGGGGGACAGGGGACCTACGAGCAGTACTTC. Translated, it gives CASSLRGGQGTYEQYF. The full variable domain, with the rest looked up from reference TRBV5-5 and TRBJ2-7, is DAGVTQSPTHLIKTRGQQVTLRCSPISGHKSVSWYQQVLGQGPQFIFQYYEKEERGRGNFPDRFSARQFPNYSSELNVNALLLGDSALYLCASSLRGGQGTYEQYFGPGTRLTVT.